Each of the 18 T cell receptor beta chains below was sequenced from the same sample in a study of blood T cell repertoires in COVID-19. Sequencing used immunoSEQ multiplex PCR; TCRdb keeps in-frame clones, though not all of them. The sample lists approximately 220,000 clones; 75% to 90% were seen once. Sequenced material: PBMCs or T cells enriched from blood (not recorded which). The origin of the receptors is a woman younger than 35 in a cohort exposed to, infected with or recovered from COVID-19 (not recorded which).

This chain links TRBV7-3 with TRBJ2-1; 7 bases match TRBD2. V lost 5 bases, J lost 7 bases, and 5 bases stayed unmatched. The germline V gene has CDR1 SGHTA and CDR2 FQGTGA. There are 13 residues in the CDR3. CDR3 loop: CASSPTGGNEQFF. Written as DNA, the CDR3 is TGTGCCAGCAGCCCAACCGGGGGGAATGAGCAGTTCTTC.

This rearrangement joins TRBV11-2 to TRBJ2-2; TRBD2 agrees at 8 bases. J lost 4 bases, V lost 4 bases, and 5 bases had no gene match. Germline loops: CDR1 SGHAT, CDR2 FQNNGV. The CDR3 is made up of 15 amino acids. The CDR3 DNA is TGTGCCAGCAGCTGGGGGACTAGGGGCACCGGGGAGCTGTTTTTT. It codes for CASSWGTRGTGELFF. Supplemented by reference TRBV11-2 and TRBJ2-2, the full variable domain reads EAGVAQSPRYKIIEKRQSVAFWCNPISGHATLYWYQQILGQGPKLLIQFQNNGVVDDSQLPKDRFSAERLKGVDSTLKIQPAKLEDSAVYLCASSWGTRGTGELFFGEGSRLTVL.

Only one count was recorded for this clone. The rearrangement uses TRBV19 and TRBJ1-4; no definite D call. The CDR3 consists of 14 residues. Germline V gene sequence: CDR1 LNHDA, CDR2 SQIVND (reference sequence). V gave up 8 bases and J gave up 0 bases, with 10 bases separating them. The CDR3 sequence: CASAPVATNEKLFF. The CDR3 DNA reads TGTGCCAGTGCCCCGGTTGCAACTAATGAAAAACTGTTTTTT.

This sequence joins TRBV2 and TRBJ1-6, with D possibly TRBD1 on 6 matching bases. Germline CDR1 SNHLY, CDR2 FYNNEI. V lost 6 bases to trimming and J lost 7 bases, with 10 bases between them. CDR3 length: 13 amino acids. As DNA, the CDR3 is TGTGCCAGCAGCGGACAGAGGAATTCACCCCTCCACTTT. The encoded protein is CASSGQRNSPLHF. Variable domain in full (rest from reference TRBV2 and TRBJ1-6): EPEVTQTPSHQVTQMGQEVILRCVPISNHLYFYWYRQILGQKVEFLVSFYNNEISEKSEIFDDQFSVERPDGSNFTLKIRSTKLEDSAMYFCASSGQRNSPLHFGNGTRLTVT.

The chain carries TRBV3-1 (or the pseudogene TRBV3-2) and TRBJ2-7; the D is unclear. The DNA matches TRBJ2-1 better at its end, which makes the J call doubtful. Germline-derived CDR1 and CDR2 are LGHDT and YNNKEL (reference sequence). This CDR3 contains 15 residues. The CDR3 DNA sequence: TGTGCCAGCAGCCAAGATATTAGCTCCTACAATGAGCAGTTCTTC. It translates to CASSQDISSYNEQFF.

The rearrangement links TRBV6-5 to TRBJ1-2; no definite D call. The CDR3 is 13 amino acids. Trimming removed 7 bases at V and 4 bases at J, with 13 bases between. CDR1 is MNHEY and CDR2 is SVGAGI in the germline V gene. CDR3 sequence: CASNVRGGYGYTF. CDR3 DNA sequence: TGTGCCAGCAATGTTCGGGGTGGCTATGGCTACACCTTC.

The rearrangement joins TRBV6-1 to TRBJ1-2; D might be TRBD1 (5 bases). Germline values: CDR1 MNHNS, CDR2 SASEGT. Trimming pared 0 bases from V and 4 bases from J, leaving 12 bases between. The CDR3 has 15 residues. CDR3 protein: CASSEARGNLYGYTF. The DNA of the CDR3 is TGTGCCAGCAGTGAAGCGCGGGGGAACCTCTATGGCTACACCTTC.

The chain is built from TRBV28 and TRBJ1-2; a possible D gene is TRBD1 (6 bases). CDR3 length: 14 residues. V lost 0 bases, J lost 2 bases, and 7 bases lay in between. In germline, CDR1 is MDHEN, CDR2 SYDVKM. The CDR3 DNA is TGTGCCAGCAGTTTATGGGGACAAAACTATGGCTACACCTTC. This gives the protein CASSLWGQNYGYTF.

The count of this clone is one. V is TRBV27 and J is TRBJ1-2; 7 positions match TRBD1. V trimming: 4 bases; J trimming: 1 base; junction bases outside the gene matches: 6. This CDR3 is 15 amino acids long. From germline, CDR1 is MNHEY and CDR2 SMNVEV (reference sequence). The CDR3 bases are TGTGCCAGCAGTTCACGGACAGGTGATAACTATGGCTACACCTTC. Its protein is CASSSRTGDNYGYTF.

V gene TRBV10-3 combines with J gene TRBJ2-1; 14 bases line up with TRBD2. Germline V lookup: CDR1 ENHRY, CDR2 SYGVKD. This CDR3 is 16 amino acids long. V shed 6 bases, J shed 0 bases, and the junction held 1 base outside the gene matches. The CDR3 DNA reads as TGTGCCATCAGCGGGACTAGCGGGAGCTCCTACAATGAGCAGTTCTTC. Translated, it gives CAISGTSGSSYNEQFF.

V is TRBV19 and J is TRBJ2-1; 14 positions match TRBD2. Trimming took 3 bases from V and 11 from J; bases not matched to a gene: 9. Per germline, CDR1 LNHDA and CDR2 SQIVND (reference sequence). This CDR3 spans 16 amino acids. The chain's CDR3 is CASSMGGLAGGEQQFF. The CDR3 nucleotides read TGTGCCAGTAGTATGGGCGGACTAGCGGGAGGAGAGCAGCAGTTCTTC.

This chain connects TRBV5-1 to TRBJ1-1; D is uncertain. CDR1 is SGHRS and CDR2 is YFSETQ in the germline V gene. Deletions cut 0 bases from V and 8 bases from J, with 8 bases between. This CDR3 comprises 12 residues. Written as DNA, the CDR3 is TGCGCCAGCAGCTTGGGAACGACAGAAGCTTTCTTT. It is translated as CASSLGTTEAFF.

The gene calls are TRBV6-6 and TRBJ2-3; 7 nucleotides match TRBD1. There are 15 residues in the CDR3. The trim removed 2 bases at V and 5 bases at J, leaving 7 bases unmatched. Germline loops: CDR1 MNHNY, CDR2 SVGAGI (reference sequence). This chain's CDR3 is CASSYADREQDTQYF. CDR3 DNA sequence: TGTGCCAGCAGTTACGCCGACAGGGAACAAGATACGCAGTATTTT.

The rearrangement uses TRBV11-2 and TRBJ1-1; D gene unclear. V was shortened by 6 bases and J by 4 bases, with 27 bases between the two germline ends. This CDR3 region has 18 residues. Germline V gene data show CDR1 as SGHAT and CDR2 as FQNNGV. The CDR3 sequence: CASSPLSPFVSGGTEAFF. CDR3 DNA sequence: TGTGCCAGCAGTCCTTTAAGCCCTTTTGTTTCCGGTGGCACTGAAGCTTTCTTT.

V is TRBV19 and J is TRBJ2-7, with 9 bases matching TRBD2. Germline CDR1 LNHDA, CDR2 SQIVND (reference sequence). V was pared by 4 bases and J by 0 bases, with 4 bases of the junction left unmatched. The CDR3 has 15 amino acids. In DNA form, the CDR3 reads TGTGCCAGTAGTAGGCGTAGCGGGGGCTCCTACGAGCAGTACTTC. It encodes CASSRRSGGSYEQYF. Based on the CDR3 plus reference TRBV19 and TRBJ2-7, the full variable domain is DGGITQSPKYLFRKEGQNVTLSCEQNLNHDAMYWYRQDPGQGLRLIYYSQIVNDFQKGDIAEGYSVSREKKESFPLTVTSAQKNPTAFYLCASSRRSGGSYEQYFGPGTRLTVT.

The J gene is TRBJ2-2, the V gene TRBV18; 7 bases line up with TRBD1. Germline assignment: CDR1 KGHSH and CDR2 LQKENI. This CDR3 is 17 amino acids long. The junction had 9 bases not matched to a gene; V was cut back by 3 bases and J by 2 bases. The CDR3 is CASSPSETGPNTGELFF. The DNA for the CDR3 is TGTGCCAGCTCACCCTCCGAGACAGGGCCTAACACCGGGGAGCTGTTTTTT.

The V and J genes are TRBV19 and TRBJ1-6, with 8 bases that match TRBD1. Losses at the gene ends were 5 bases for V and 8 bases for J; bases not matched to a gene: 5. The CDR3 is made up of 14 amino acids. Germline lookup yields CDR1 LNHDA and CDR2 SQIVND (reference sequence). CDR3 residues: CASSVDRDYSPLHF. As DNA, the CDR3 is TGTGCCAGTAGTGTGGACAGGGATTATTCACCCCTCCACTTT.

The chain links TRBV11-2 to TRBJ2-7; TRBD2 matches 9 bases. This CDR3 has 15 amino acids. Germline-derived CDR1 and CDR2 are SGHAT and FQNNGV. J was trimmed by 2 bases and V by 1 base; bases with no gene match: 3. The chain's CDR3 is CASSLVASGTYEQYF. The CDR3 region has the DNA TGTGCCAGCAGCTTAGTTGCTAGCGGGACCTACGAGCAGTACTTC. The entire variable domain, with the rest obtained from reference TRBV11-2 and TRBJ2-7, is as follows: EAGVAQSPRYKIIEKRQSVAFWCNPISGHATLYWYQQILGQGPKLLIQFQNNGVVDDSQLPKDRFSAERLKGVDSTLKIQPAKLEDSAVYLCASSLVASGTYEQYFGPGTRLTVT.